The 14 T cell receptor beta chains reported below all come from one sample, sequenced in a study of T cell changes during pregnancy in multiple sclerosis (dated by TCRdb to the late 2010s). The library relied on the immunoSEQ multiplex PCR assay. TCRdb mirrors the immuneACCESS table, restricted to in-frame sequences. Some clones are absent from its copies; in checked studies, under half trace to an unresolved V gene, and the reason for the others is unknown. The table for this sample lists more than 55,000 clones; around 91% of them were counted only once. The ten most abundant clones make up 2.2% of the sample. The specimen was peripheral blood, collected in the third trimester of pregnancy. These receptors all stem from a female donor in good health, enrolled as a control in a pregnancy study.

The genes are TRBV19 and TRBJ2-7; 12 nucleotides line up with TRBD1. This CDR3 comprises 19 residues. The germline V gene has CDR1 LNHDA and CDR2 SQIVND (reference sequence). V lost 3 bases to trimming and J lost 3 bases; unmatched junction nucleotides: 15. The CDR3: CASSIWVPGQGALDYEQYF. In nucleotides, the CDR3 is TGTGCCAGTAGTATTTGGGTGCCGGGACAGGGGGCATTGGACTACGAGCAGTACTTC.

This clone is a singleton in its sample. The chain joins TRBV19 to TRBJ2-3, with TRBD2 matching over 15 bases. The J segment lost 5 bases and the V segment lost 5 bases, leaving 5 bases of the junction unmatched. This CDR3 is 16 amino acids long. Germline V CDR1 and CDR2: LNHDA, SQIVND (reference sequence). As DNA, the CDR3 is TGTGCCAGTAGTTCCAGGACTAGCGGGGGGGAAGATACGCAGTATTTT. Translation: CASSSRTSGGEDTQYF.

This rearrangement joins TRBV5-1 to TRBJ1-6, with 9 bases aligning to TRBD1. The ends lost 2 bases at V and 7 bases at J; junction bases unmatched: 4. This CDR3 region has 15 residues. CDR1 SGHRS and CDR2 YFSETQ come from the germline V gene. The CDR3 coding sequence is TGCGCCAGCAGCTTACAGGGGGCGCCGAATTCACCCCTCCACTTT. Encoded protein: CASSLQGAPNSPLHF.

The chain carries TRBV6-5 and TRBJ1-2; 7 bases are shared with TRBD1. After removal of 2 bases from V and 4 bases from J, the junction contained 4 bases not matched to a gene. This CDR3 is built from 14 residues. Looked up from germline, CDR1 is MNHEY and CDR2 is SVGAGI. The CDR3 bases are TGTGCCAGCAGTTACGGAGGGGGCGGCTATGGCTACACCTTC. Amino acids: CASSYGGGGYGYTF.

V is TRBV15 and J is TRBJ2-6; D gene uncertain. The V gene lost 1 base and the J gene lost 4 bases, with 8 bases spanning the gap. Germline assignment: CDR1 LNHNV and CDR2 YYDKDF (reference sequence). The CDR3 length is 15 residues. CDR3 sequence: CATSRGGLGANVLTF. DNA of the CDR3: TGTGCCACCAGCAGAGGTGGGCTCGGGGCCAACGTCCTGACTTTC.

The chain recombines TRBV12-1 with TRBJ2-5; the D call of TRBD1 is as the table states it, not checked on the DNA. TRBV12-1 is annotated as a pseudogene. The CDR3 sequence is 13 residues long. CDR3 in amino acids: CASPGTGQETQYF. The DNA for the CDR3 is TGTGCCAGCCCCGGGACAGGGCAAGAGACCCAGTACTTC.

This sequence joins TRBV9 and TRBJ2-6, with TRBD2 matching over 7 bases. Trimming took 4 bases from V and 0 from J; bases not matched to a gene: 13. Germline V lookup: CDR1 SGDLS, CDR2 YYNGEE. This CDR3 spans 19 amino acids. The CDR3 nucleotides are TGTGCCAGCAGCCGGAGTGGGAGGGGACCCCGCTCTGGGGCCAACGTCCTGACTTTC. Its protein product is CASSRSGRGPRSGANVLTF.

This chain connects TRBV10-2 to TRBJ1-2, with TRBD1 identical over 7 bases. The CDR3 has 14 residues. CDR1 WSHSY and CDR2 SAAADI come from the germline V gene. V lost 6 bases to trimming and J lost 0 bases; unmatched junction nucleotides: 4. The CDR3 here is CASRGGQTNYGYTF. CDR3 nucleotides: TGCGCCAGCAGGGGGGGACAGACTAACTATGGCTACACCTTC.

This clone was found once. The DNA of the CDR3 is TGTGCCAGCAGGGATGACTCCAGCTCGGATGGCTACACCTTC. This gives the protein CASRDDSSSDGYTF. This chain connects TRBV2 to TRBJ1-2; D is ambiguous. CDR1 and CDR2 (germline): SNHLY, FYNNEI. Trimming took 6 bases from V and 6 from J, leaving 17 bases between them. The CDR3 is 14 amino acids.

This chain uses TRBV19 with TRBJ2-1; 10 bases match TRBD2. Per the germline V gene, CDR1 is LNHDA and CDR2 is SQIVND (reference sequence). This CDR3 comprises 15 residues. J was trimmed by 1 base and V by 3 bases; bases with no gene match: 0. The CDR3 spells CASSMTSGSYNEQFF. CDR3 DNA: TGTGCCAGTAGTATGACTAGCGGGTCCTACAATGAGCAGTTCTTC. Full variable domain (missing parts from reference TRBV19 and TRBJ2-1): DGGITQSPKYLFRKEGQNVTLSCEQNLNHDAMYWYRQDPGQGLRLIYYSQIVNDFQKGDIAEGYSVSREKKESFPLTVTSAQKNPTAFYLCASSMTSGSYNEQFFGPGTRLTVL.

This sequence joins TRBV19 and TRBJ1-5, with 8 nucleotides matching TRBD1. This CDR3 is built from 14 residues. The germline V gene encodes CDR1 LNHDA and CDR2 SQIVND (reference sequence). J was trimmed by 5 bases and V by 5 bases; bases with no gene match: 5. CDR3 in amino acids: CASSSGQGDQPQHF. Written as DNA, the CDR3 is TGTGCCAGTAGTTCCGGACAGGGTGATCAGCCCCAGCATTTT.

This rearrangement joins TRBV30 to TRBJ1-2; D not certain. With 5 bases removed from V and 2 bases from J, the gap between germline ends came to 12 bases. Germline V gene sequence: CDR1 GTSNPN, CDR2 SVGIG (reference sequence). This CDR3 contains 13 residues. In nucleotides, the CDR3 is TGTGCCTGGGGTGGAACGGGAAACTATGGCTACACCTTC. Its protein product is CAWGGTGNYGYTF.

The chain carries TRBV18 and TRBJ2-7, with D perhaps TRBD2 (6 bases). The CDR3 runs 14 residues. Germline CDR1 is KGHSH and CDR2 is LQKENI. The germline V and J ends were trimmed by 3 bases and 4 bases, with 13 bases remaining between them. This CDR3 reads CASSPWGGVYEQYF. The CDR3 bases are TGTGCCAGCTCACCTTGGGGAGGTGTATACGAGCAGTACTTC.

The V call is TRBV6-4, the J call TRBJ2-2, with 7 nucleotides matching TRBD2. Looked up from germline, CDR1 is MRHNA and CDR2 is SNTAGT. The CDR3 sequence is 15 residues long. J lost 6 bases, V lost 3 bases, and 7 bases had no gene match. The CDR3 nucleotides are TGTGCCAGCAGTGAGGCTGAGACTAGCCCCGGGGAGCTGTTTTTT. It specifies CASSEAETSPGELFF.